This T cell receptor (beta chain) was captured in a study of spatial heterogeneity in lung cancer. Overall study findings and caveats: Intratumoral expanded alpha and beta TCR counts were found to track tumor mutation counts.

Unique molecular identifiers tagged every individual TCR cDNA molecule. TCRdb reprocessed the 5' RACE reads via MiXCR and lists one record per CDR3 protein. The table lists 9,000 to 13,000 distinct CDR3 sequences, roughly 7.9% of them singletons. This clonotype was seen a handful of times. Its antigen is as yet unknown. J gave up 2 bases and V 6 bases, and 1 base lay outside the gene matches. This CDR3 contains 12 residues. CDR1 and CDR2 from the germline V gene are MNHEY and SMNVEV (reference sequence). Time point reported: sample taken at primary tumor resection. The starting material was lung tumor tissue, obtained at surgery. The chain carries TRBV27 and TRBJ2-7, with TRBD1 matching over 7 bases. This sequence was found in a female donor with early-stage non-small cell lung cancer. DNA of the CDR3: TGTGCCAGCAGGACAGGGACCTACGAGCAGTACTTC. Protein product: CASRTGTYEQYF.